What follows is one T cell receptor beta chain and its context. The data derive from a study of cytomegalovirus exposure and HLA in healthy donors. PCR amplification relied on 60 Vbeta primers (plus 13 Jbeta primers). Produced via immunoSEQ multiplex PCR; TCRdb's table is partial and in-frame only. The sample has about 170,000 clones, approximately 80% seen once. Germline lookup yields CDR1 LNHDA and CDR2 SQIVND (reference sequence). The CDR3 has 16 amino acids. V gave up 5 bases and J gave up 1 base, with 12 bases separating them. The chain has TRBV19 and TRBJ2-6; TRBD1 might be the D (5 bases). Input material: PBMCs. This TCR derives from a woman in her 50s in good health and CMV-seropositive. This CDR3 is CASSPTPGSGANVLTF. The DNA of the CDR3 is TGTGCCAGTAGTCCGACACCAGGGTCTGGGGCCAACGTCCTGACTTTC.